The 12 T cell receptor beta chains given below trace back to one sample, sequenced in a study of cytomegalovirus exposure and HLA in healthy donors. A multiplex PCR was run with 60 Vbeta primers and 13 Jbeta primers. Using immunoSEQ multiplex PCR, the repertoire was profiled, and TCRdb retains in-frame clones only, with some absent. The sample shows approximately 70,000 clones, 75% of them seen only once. Sequencing was carried out using PBMCs. These receptors all stem from a man in his 60s in good health and CMV-seropositive.

This clone has more than one count but fewer than ten. In DNA, the CDR3 is TGTGCCACCTGGGACAGCGGACATACGCAGTATTTT. Residues: CATWDSGHTQYF. The chain is built from TRBV15 and TRBJ2-3; TRBD1 matches 7 bases. With V trimmed by 8 bases and J by 7 bases, 6 bases remained unmatched. Germline CDR1 LNHNV, CDR2 YYDKDF (reference sequence). The CDR3 consists of 12 residues.

There are a few counts of this clone. The V call is TRBV10-3, the J call TRBJ1-1, with 8 bases that match TRBD1. Germline lookup yields CDR1 ENHRY and CDR2 SYGVKD. The length of the CDR3 is 15 residues. Trimming at V came to 3 bases and at J to 5 bases, leaving 8 bases not matched to a gene. The CDR3 DNA sequence: TGTGCCATCAGTGAAGGGCAGGGGGCTTGGACTGAAGCTTTCTTT. Encoded protein: CAISEGQGAWTEAFF.

The chain uses TRBV11-2 and TRBJ2-3; D is unclear. The CDR3 is made up of 12 amino acids. Trimming pared 5 bases from V and 5 bases from J, leaving 8 bases between. CDR1 is SGHAT and CDR2 is FQNNGV in the germline V gene. The CDR3 spells CASSVSLDTQYF. Here the CDR3 DNA reads TGTGCCAGCAGCGTAAGCCTAGATACGCAGTATTTT.

The rearrangement uses TRBV11-2 and TRBJ1-2, with 7 bases aligning to TRBD1. The CDR3 has 17 residues. Germline values: CDR1 SGHAT, CDR2 FQNNGV. The V and J ends lost 2 bases and 0 bases, in that order; junction bases with no gene match: 9. CDR3 region: CASSLQTGMSPNYGYTF. In DNA, the CDR3 is TGTGCCAGCAGCTTACAGACAGGGATGAGCCCTAACTATGGCTACACCTTC.

The genes are TRBV13 and TRBJ1-1, with 9 bases identical to TRBD1. CDR1 PRHDT and CDR2 FYEKMQ come from the germline V gene (reference sequence). V dropped 7 bases and J dropped 1; count of bases not matched to a gene: 1. CDR3 size: 13 residues. The CDR3 reads CASTTGGNTEAFF. Here the CDR3 DNA reads TGTGCCAGCACGACAGGGGGGAACACTGAAGCTTTCTTT.

This clone occurred once. The J gene is TRBJ2-2, the V gene TRBV5-5; a possible D gene is TRBD1 (6 bases). CDR3 length: 17 amino acids. Between the trimmed V and J ends, which lost 4 bases and 0 bases, there was a span of 16 bases. Germline V CDR1 and CDR2: SGHKS, YYEKEE (reference sequence). The CDR3 here is CASSLNPTGANTGELFF. The CDR3, as DNA: TGTGCCAGCAGCCTCAACCCGACAGGAGCGAACACCGGGGAGCTGTTTTTT.

The rearrangement uses TRBV6-1 and TRBJ2-1, with 9 bases aligning to TRBD1. The CDR3 extends over 15 amino acids. CDR1 and CDR2 from the germline V gene are MNHNS and SASEGT. Trimming at V came to 10 bases and at J to 5 bases, leaving 12 bases not matched to a gene. CDR3 sequence: CATQRPGTGNNEQFF. The CDR3 nucleotides read TGTGCCACACAAAGACCCGGGACAGGGAACAATGAGCAGTTCTTC.

The rearrangement uses TRBV7-9 and TRBJ1-2, with 11 bases that match TRBD1. Trimming removed 0 bases from V and 7 bases from J; junction bases left unmatched: 7. Germline values: CDR1 SEHNR, CDR2 FQNEAQ (reference sequence). The length of the CDR3 is 16 residues. CDR3 loop: CASSLAQPGTGGGYTF. The CDR3 DNA reads TGTGCCAGCAGCTTAGCTCAGCCCGGGACAGGGGGTGGCTACACCTTC.

This clone was picked up a small number of times. The CDR3 sequence is CASSLRAVYEQYF. The CDR3 DNA sequence: TGTGCCAGCAGCTTAAGAGCGGTTTACGAGCAGTACTTC. The V call is TRBV11-3, the J call TRBJ2-7; D is perhaps TRBD2 (5 bases). The CDR3 has 13 residues. The germline V gene encodes CDR1 SGHNT and CDR2 YENEEA. V gave up 2 bases and J gave up 4 bases, with 9 bases separating them.

In regard to this clone: Germline and junction disagree at one end, which may indicate a read error. The V gene is TRBV7-9, the J gene TRBJ2-2, with 10 bases aligning to TRBD2. CDR3 length: 16 residues. The germline gives CDR1 SEHNR, CDR2 FQNEAQ (reference sequence). Written as DNA, the CDR3 is TGTTCCAGCAGCCCCGTGGTAGCGGGGGGCGGCGGGGAGCTGTTTTTT. It codes for CSSSPVVAGGGGELFF.

The chain recombines TRBV14 with TRBJ1-2, with D perhaps TRBD1 (6 bases). V shed 1 base and J shed 8 bases, with 11 bases lying between them. Germline V gene data show CDR1 as SGHDN and CDR2 as FVKESK. The CDR3 has 13 residues. CDR3 sequence (DNA): TGTGCCAGCAGCCAAGCTGGGGGCGACGGCTACACCTTC. This sequence encodes CASSQAGGDGYTF.

The chain links TRBV5-1 to TRBJ2-1, with 7 bases fitting TRBD1. Trimming took 0 bases from V and 6 from J; bases not matched to a gene: 9. The CDR3 covers 16 residues. From germline, CDR1 is SGHRS and CDR2 YFSETQ. The CDR3 region has the DNA TGCGCCAGCAGCTTGGGAGGAAGGCGGACAGGCAATGAGCAGTTCTTC. Residues: CASSLGGRRTGNEQFF.